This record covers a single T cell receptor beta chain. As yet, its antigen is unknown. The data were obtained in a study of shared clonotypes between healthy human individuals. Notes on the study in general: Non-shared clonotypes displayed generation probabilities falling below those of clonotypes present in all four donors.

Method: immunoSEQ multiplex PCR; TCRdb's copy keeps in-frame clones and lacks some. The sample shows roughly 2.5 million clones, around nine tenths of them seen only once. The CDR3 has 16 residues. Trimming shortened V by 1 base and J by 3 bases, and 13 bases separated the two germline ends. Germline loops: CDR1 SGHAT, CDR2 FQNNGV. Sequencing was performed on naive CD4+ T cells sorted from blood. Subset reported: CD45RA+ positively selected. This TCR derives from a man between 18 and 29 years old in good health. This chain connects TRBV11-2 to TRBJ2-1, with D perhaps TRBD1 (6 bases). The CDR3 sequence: CASSLGYREVYNEQFF. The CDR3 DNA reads TGTGCCAGCAGCTTAGGGTACAGGGAAGTCTACAATGAGCAGTTCTTC.